Sequencing of this T cell receptor (beta chain) was carried out in a study of blood T cells in healthy people across ages (dated by TCRdb to the mid-2010s). Some background on the complete study: In model experiments, template switching captured about one uniquely barcoded TCR beta cDNA molecule for every two T cells. To track age-related changes in TCR beta repertoire diversity, the study relied on deep sequencing normalized with unique cDNA molecular identifiers. The donors were divided into four age groups: young (average roughly 15 years), middle-aged (about 39), aged (approximately 62) and long-lived (around 87). To avoid experimental bias, donors of different ages were distributed randomly across sequencing lanes. Two additional independent replicas of 1 million unique cDNA reads from the same blood draw were analyzed for two donors (one aged 18 to 30 and one aged 80 or older). The investigation overall reported the following: Observed TCR beta diversity per million T cells fell roughly linearly with age, and a significant reduction was already apparent by age around 39. Total diversity estimates from one million sequenced T cells were considered lower bounds and underestimates. Compared with the aged group, the long-lived group had more naive CD4+ T cells, fewer expanded clones and increased TCR diversity, suggesting age selection. Because the CMV infection status of the donors was unknown, age-related changes in expanded clonotypes may potentially have been confounded. Conclusive comparison of naive and antigen-experienced compartments was prevented by the profiling of bulk unsorted PBMCs. A strong correlation was found between observed TCR beta diversity and the percentage of naive T cells measured by flow cytometry.

Regarding this clonotype: This clone's antigen is unknown. Per-nucleotide qualities are absent, and no much larger clonotype sits a single base away.

Trimming at the junction amounts to 0 bases on V and 4 bases on J, and the germline ends lie 10 bases apart. The germline V gene gives CDR1 as MGHRA and CDR2 as YSYEKL. The cysteine opens and the phenylalanine closes a CDR3 of 16 amino acids. Only the CDR3 portion is preserved as DNA: 48 bases, with reading frame beginning at the first base. The donors were roughly 39 Caucasian individuals from Russia, aged roughly 6 to 90 years, who were systemically healthy. Each donor gave about 11 milliliters of peripheral blood, drawn into EDTA-treated Vacutainer tubes. Ficoll-Paque density-gradient centrifugation was used to isolate PBMCs, with at least 7 million obtained per sample. Total RNA, at least 6 micrograms per sample, was extracted from PBMCs with Trizol reagent. For every donor, flow cytometry on a PBMC aliquot measured the percentage of naive CD45RAhigh/CD27high T cells. Libraries were prepared through 5' RACE. Sequencing instrument: Illumina HiSeq 2500. The second PCR ran for roughly 7 to 12 cycles and used a J-beta primer mix along with a sample-barcoded 5' primer. Each TCR beta cDNA molecule received a unique molecular identifier from a template-switch 5' adaptor carrying 12 random nucleotides. Each sample yielded at least 2.5 million CDR3-containing paired-end reads. The Mint cDNA synthesis kit, primed by a TRBC-specific oligonucleotide, was used to synthesize first-strand cDNA from all RNA. Following uracil-DNA glycosylase treatment, a first 18-cycle PCR with universal primers M1SS and BC2_uni_R was performed on all cDNA. In the paper's pipeline: Normalization of each sample was performed by random selection of 1 million high-quality reads, each carrying a distinct molecular identifier. Instead of being binned into consensus sequences, reads that shared molecular identifiers were thrown out. MiTCR, run with a Q25 quality threshold and the strictest error-elimination algorithm, handled CDR3 identification, clonotype clustering and error correction. A nonparametric unseen species model using Euler transformation provided a lower-bound estimate of total TCR beta diversity. TCRdb passed the public sequencing reads through fastp at Q25 and MiXCR, retaining productive beta sequences. Every distinct CDR3 protein forms one entry, paired with its most common genes and DNA. The V and J calls shown here were made by TCRdb, not taken from the authors' results. The sample table lists some 900,000 distinct CDR3 sequences, 25% to 35% of them with a count of one. The biggest ten clones account for roughly 17% of the sample.

The V gene is TRBV4-1 and the J gene is TRBJ1-6; TRBD1 is a possible D gene, resting on 5 matching bases. The sample taken for sequencing was blood. This sequence was found in an elderly woman in good health. The CDR3 is CASSQEGQGYNSPLHF. The DNA sequence is TGCGCCAGCAGCCAAGAAGGGCAGGGATATAATTCACCCCTCCACTTT.